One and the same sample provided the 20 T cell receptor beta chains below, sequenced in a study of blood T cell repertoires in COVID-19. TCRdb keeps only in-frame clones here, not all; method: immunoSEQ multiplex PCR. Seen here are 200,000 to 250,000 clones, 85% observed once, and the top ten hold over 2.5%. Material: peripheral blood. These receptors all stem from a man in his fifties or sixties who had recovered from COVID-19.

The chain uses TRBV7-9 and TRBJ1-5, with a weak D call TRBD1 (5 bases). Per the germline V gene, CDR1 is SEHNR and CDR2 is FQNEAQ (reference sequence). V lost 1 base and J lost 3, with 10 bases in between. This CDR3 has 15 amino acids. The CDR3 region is CASSLGQGVNQPQHF. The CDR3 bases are TGTGCCAGCAGCTTAGGCCAGGGCGTCAATCAGCCCCAGCATTTT.

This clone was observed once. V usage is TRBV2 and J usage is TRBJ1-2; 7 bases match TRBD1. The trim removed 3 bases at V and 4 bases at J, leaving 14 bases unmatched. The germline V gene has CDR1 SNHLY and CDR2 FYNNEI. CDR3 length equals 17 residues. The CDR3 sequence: CASSERRARGVAYGYTF. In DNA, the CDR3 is TGTGCCAGCAGTGAGAGGCGGGCCAGGGGGGTCGCCTATGGCTACACCTTC. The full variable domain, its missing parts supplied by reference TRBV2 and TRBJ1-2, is EPEVTQTPSHQVTQMGQEVILRCVPISNHLYFYWYRQILGQKVEFLVSFYNNEISEKSEIFDDQFSVERPDGSNFTLKIRSTKLEDSAMYFCASSERRARGVAYGYTFGSGTRLTVV.

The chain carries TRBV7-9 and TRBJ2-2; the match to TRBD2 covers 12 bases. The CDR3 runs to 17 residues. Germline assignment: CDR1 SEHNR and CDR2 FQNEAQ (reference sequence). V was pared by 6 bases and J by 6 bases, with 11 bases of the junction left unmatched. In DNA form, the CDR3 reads TGTGCCAGCAGTCTACCCCGGACTAGCGGGAAACCCGGGGAGCTGTTTTTT. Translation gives CASSLPRTSGKPGELFF.

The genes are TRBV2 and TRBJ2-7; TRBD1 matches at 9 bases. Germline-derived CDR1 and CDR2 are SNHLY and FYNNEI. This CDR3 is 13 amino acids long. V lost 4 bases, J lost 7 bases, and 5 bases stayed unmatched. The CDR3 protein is CASSVDRGWEQYF. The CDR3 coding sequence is TGTGCCAGCAGTGTAGACAGGGGGTGGGAGCAGTACTTC.

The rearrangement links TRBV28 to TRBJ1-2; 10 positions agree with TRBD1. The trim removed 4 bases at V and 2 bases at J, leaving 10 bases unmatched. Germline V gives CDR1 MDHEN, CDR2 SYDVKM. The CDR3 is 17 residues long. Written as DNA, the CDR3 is TGTGCCAGCAGTTCGCCCGGGACAGGGGCTTTAAACTATGGCTACACCTTC. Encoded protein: CASSSPGTGALNYGYTF.

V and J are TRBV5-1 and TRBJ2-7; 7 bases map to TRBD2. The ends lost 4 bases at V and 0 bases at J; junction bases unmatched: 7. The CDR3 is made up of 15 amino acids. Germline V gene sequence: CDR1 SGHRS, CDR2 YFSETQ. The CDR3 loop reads CASSPGGIRSYEQYF. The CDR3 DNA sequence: TGCGCCAGCAGCCCCGGGGGGATCCGCTCCTACGAGCAGTACTTC.

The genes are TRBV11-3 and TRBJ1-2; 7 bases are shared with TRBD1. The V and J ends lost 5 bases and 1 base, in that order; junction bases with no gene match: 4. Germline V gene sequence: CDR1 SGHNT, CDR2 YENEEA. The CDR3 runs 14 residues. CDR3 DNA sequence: TGTGCCAGCAGCCCCGGGACAGTTAACTATGGCTACACCTTC. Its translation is CASSPGTVNYGYTF.

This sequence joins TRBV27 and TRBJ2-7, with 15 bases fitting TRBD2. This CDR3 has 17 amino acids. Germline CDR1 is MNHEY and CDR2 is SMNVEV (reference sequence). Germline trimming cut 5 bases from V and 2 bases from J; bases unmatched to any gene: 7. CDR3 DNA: TGTGCCAGCAGTCAAAAGCGGACTAGCGGGAGGGCCTACGAGCAGTACTTC. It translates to CASSQKRTSGRAYEQYF.

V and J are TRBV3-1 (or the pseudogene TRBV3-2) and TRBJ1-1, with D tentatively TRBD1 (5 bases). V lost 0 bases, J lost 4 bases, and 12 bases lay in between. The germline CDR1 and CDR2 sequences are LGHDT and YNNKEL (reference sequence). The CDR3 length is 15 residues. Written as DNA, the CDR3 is TGTGCCAGCAGCCAAGATCCCTGGGGCGGCACTGAAGCTTTCTTT. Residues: CASSQDPWGGTEAFF.

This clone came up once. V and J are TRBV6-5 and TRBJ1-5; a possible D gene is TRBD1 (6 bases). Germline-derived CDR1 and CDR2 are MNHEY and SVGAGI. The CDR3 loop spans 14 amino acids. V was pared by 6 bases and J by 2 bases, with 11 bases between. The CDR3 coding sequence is TGTGCCAGCAGCCAATCAGGGGGCAATCAGCCCCAGCATTTT. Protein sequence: CASSQSGGNQPQHF.

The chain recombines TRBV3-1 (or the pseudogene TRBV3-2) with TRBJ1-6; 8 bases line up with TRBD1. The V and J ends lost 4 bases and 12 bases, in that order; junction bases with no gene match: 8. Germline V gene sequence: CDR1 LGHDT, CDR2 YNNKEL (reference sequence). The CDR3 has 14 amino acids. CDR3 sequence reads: CASSPDRGSGPLHF. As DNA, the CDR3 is TGTGCCAGCAGCCCCGACAGGGGCAGTGGACCCCTCCACTTT.

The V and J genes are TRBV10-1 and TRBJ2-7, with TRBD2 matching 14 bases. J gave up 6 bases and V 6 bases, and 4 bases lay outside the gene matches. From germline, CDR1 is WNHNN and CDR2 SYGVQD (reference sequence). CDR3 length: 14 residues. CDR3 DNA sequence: TGCGCCAGCAGCGTTGGGACTAGCGGGAGCGAGCAGTACTTC. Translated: CASSVGTSGSEQYF.

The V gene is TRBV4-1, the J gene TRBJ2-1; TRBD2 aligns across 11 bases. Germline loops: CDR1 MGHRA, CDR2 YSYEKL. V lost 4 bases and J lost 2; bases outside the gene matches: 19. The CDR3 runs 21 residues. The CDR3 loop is CASSPRGGTSGSKGTYNEQFF. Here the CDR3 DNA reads TGCGCCAGCAGCCCGAGAGGTGGTACTAGCGGGAGTAAAGGGACCTACAATGAGCAGTTCTTC.

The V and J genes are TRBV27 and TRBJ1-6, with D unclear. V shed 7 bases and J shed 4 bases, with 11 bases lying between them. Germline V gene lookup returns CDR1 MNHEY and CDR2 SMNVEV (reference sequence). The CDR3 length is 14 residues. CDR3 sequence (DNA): TGTGCCAGCACAGACGGGAGGTATAATTCACCCCTCCACTTT. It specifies CASTDGRYNSPLHF.

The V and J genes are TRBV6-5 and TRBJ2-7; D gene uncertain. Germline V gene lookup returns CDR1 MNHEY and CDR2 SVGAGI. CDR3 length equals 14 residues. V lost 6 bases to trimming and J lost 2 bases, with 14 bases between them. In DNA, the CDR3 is TGTGCCAGCAGCCCCGCCTTTCCAGCCTACGAGCAGTACTTC. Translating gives CASSPAFPAYEQYF.

CDR3: CASSLGLAGGDNEQFF. The CDR3 DNA follows: TGTGCCAGCAGCTTAGGGCTAGCGGGAGGGGACAATGAGCAGTTCTTC. This chain joins TRBV7-9 and TRBJ2-1, with 12 positions matching TRBD2. The CDR3 sequence is 16 residues long. The ends lost 1 base at V and 5 bases at J; junction bases unmatched: 3. In germline, CDR1 is SEHNR, CDR2 FQNEAQ (reference sequence).

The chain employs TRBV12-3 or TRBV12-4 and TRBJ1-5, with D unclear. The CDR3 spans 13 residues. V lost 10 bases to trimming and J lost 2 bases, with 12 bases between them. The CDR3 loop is CATGRTGNQPQHF. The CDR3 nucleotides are TGTGCCACCGGTCGTACGGGCAATCAGCCCCAGCATTTT.

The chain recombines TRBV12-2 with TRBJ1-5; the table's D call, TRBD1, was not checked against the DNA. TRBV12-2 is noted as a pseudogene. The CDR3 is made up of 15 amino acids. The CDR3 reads CASRQGQGAGQPQHF. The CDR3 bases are TGTGCAAGTCGCCAGGGACAGGGGGCAGGCCAGCCCCAGCATTTT.

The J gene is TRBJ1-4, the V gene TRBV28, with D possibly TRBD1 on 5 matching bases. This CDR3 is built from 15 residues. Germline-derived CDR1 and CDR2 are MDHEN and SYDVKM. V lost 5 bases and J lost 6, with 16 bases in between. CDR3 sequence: CASSLIWTRDEKLFF. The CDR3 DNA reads TGTGCCAGCAGTCTCATCTGGACACGAGATGAAAAACTGTTTTTT.

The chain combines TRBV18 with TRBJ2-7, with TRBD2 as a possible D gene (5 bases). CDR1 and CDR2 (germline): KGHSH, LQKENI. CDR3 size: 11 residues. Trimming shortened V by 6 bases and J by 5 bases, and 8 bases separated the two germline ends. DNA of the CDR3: TGTGCCAGCTCCTTCGGGGACGAGCAGTACTTC. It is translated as CASSFGDEQYF.